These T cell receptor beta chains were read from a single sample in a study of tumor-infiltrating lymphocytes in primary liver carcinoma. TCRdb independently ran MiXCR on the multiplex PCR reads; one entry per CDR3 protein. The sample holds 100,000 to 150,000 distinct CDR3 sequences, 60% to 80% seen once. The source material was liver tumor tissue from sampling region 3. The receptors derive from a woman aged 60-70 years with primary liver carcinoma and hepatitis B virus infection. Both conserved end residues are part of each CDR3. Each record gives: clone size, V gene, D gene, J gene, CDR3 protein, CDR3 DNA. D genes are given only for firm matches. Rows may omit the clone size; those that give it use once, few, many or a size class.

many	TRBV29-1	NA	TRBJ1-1	CSVEDYMNTEAFF	TGCAGCGTTGAAGATTATATGAACACTGAAGCTTTCTTT
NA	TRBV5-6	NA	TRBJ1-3	CASSPPPMDRVHSGNTIYF	TGTGCCAGCAGCCCACCACCGATGGACAGAGTCCATTCTGGAAACACCATATATTTT
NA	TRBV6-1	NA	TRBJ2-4	CANAAKNIQCF	TGTGCCAACGCGGCCAAAAACATTCAGTGCTTC
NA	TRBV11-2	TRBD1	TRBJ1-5	CASSSTGDGQSQHF	TGTGCCAGCAGCTCCACAGGGGATGGTCAGTCCCAGCATTTT
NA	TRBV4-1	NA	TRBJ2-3	CAGRPPGGDTQYF	TGCGCCGGCAGACCTCCAGGGGGGGATACGCAGTATTTT
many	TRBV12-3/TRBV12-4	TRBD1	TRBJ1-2	CASSSEGQGNPSGGYTF	TGTGCCAGCAGTTCCGAGGGACAGGGGAACCCCTCCGGTGGCTACACCTTC
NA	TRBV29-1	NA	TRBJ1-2	CSVKVGDGYTF	TGTAGCGTCAAGGTCGGGGATGGCTACACCTTC
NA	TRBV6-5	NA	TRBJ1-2	CASTQKLTGTDGYTF	TGTGCCAGTACCCAGAAGTTGACCGGGACGGATGGCTACACCTTC
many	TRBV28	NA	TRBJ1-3	CASSSKGSSGNTIYF	TGTGCCAGCAGTTCAAAGGGTTCCTCTGGAAACACCATATATTTT
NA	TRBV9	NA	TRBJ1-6	CASSRSTASDSPLHF	TGTGCCAGCTCAAGGTCAACGGCTTCGGATTCACCCCTCCACTTT
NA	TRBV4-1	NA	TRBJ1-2	CASSPEGPGNGYTF	TGCGCCAGTAGCCCTGAGGGTCCGGGGAATGGCTACACCTTC
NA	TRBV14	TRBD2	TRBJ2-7	CACSKRGGGGSYEQYF	TGTGCCTGCAGCAAAAGAGGCGGGGGGGGATCCTACGAGCAGTACTTC
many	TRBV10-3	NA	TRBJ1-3	CAIRDTGSGNTIYF	TGTGCCATCAGGGACACAGGATCTGGAAACACCATATATTTT
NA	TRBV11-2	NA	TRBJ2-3	CASGLEFGGTDTKYF	TGTGCTAGCGGCTTAGAGTTTGGAGGGACAGATACGAAGTATTTT
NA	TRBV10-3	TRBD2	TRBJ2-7	CAVSTKPGLAGKEQYF	TGTGCCGTCAGTACCAAACCGGGACTAGCGGGAAAAGAGCAGTACTTC
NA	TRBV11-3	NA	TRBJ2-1	CDSSIYLCSVDLEGRGNEQFF	NA
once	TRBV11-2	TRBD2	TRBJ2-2	CASSFRLEGDAGELFF	TGTGCCAGCAGCTTTCGACTAGAGGGAGATGCGGGGGAGTTGTTTTTT
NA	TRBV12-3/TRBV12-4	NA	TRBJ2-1	CSSSFGRDDEQFF	TGTTCCAGCAGTTTCGGCCGAGACGATGAGCAGTTCTTC
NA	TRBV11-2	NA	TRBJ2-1	CANSPIAGGGSYNEQFF	TGTGCCAACAGCCCTATAGCCGGAGGCGGCTCATACAATGAGCAGTTCTTC
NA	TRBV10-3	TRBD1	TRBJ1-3	CAISAGGTGNTIYF	TGTGCCATCAGTGCAGGGGGAACTGGAAACACCATATATTTT
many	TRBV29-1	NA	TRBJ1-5	CSVGTGNQPQHF	TGCAGCGTTGGAACAGGCAATCAGCCCCAGCATTTT
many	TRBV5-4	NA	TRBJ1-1	CASSWPGGPGTEAFF	TGTGCCAGCAGCTGGCCCGGGGGACCGGGCACTGAAGCTTTCTTT
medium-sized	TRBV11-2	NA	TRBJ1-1	CASSPRMNTEAFF	TGTGCCAGCAGCCCTAGAATGAACACTGAAGCTTTCTTT
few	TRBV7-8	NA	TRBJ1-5	CASSLVFTPGNQPQHF	TGTGCCAGCAGCTTAGTATTCACTCCGGGGAATCAGCCCCAGCATTTT
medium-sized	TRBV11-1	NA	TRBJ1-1	CASSLGRGGTEAFF	TGTGCCAGCAGCTTAGGCAGGGGAGGGACTGAAGCTTTCTTT
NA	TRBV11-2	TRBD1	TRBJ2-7	CASSAVGGAYEQYF	TGTGCCAGTAGCGCTGTAGGGGGCGCCTACGAGCAGTACTTC
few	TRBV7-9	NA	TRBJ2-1	CASSLSNRGGRESDEQFF	TGTGCCAGCAGCTTAAGTAACCGAGGGGGGCGGGAATCGGATGAGCAGTTCTTC
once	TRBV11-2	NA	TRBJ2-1	CTSSLDGCGRDIQFF	TGTACCAGCAGCTTAGATGGTTGTGGGCGCGACATTCAGTTCTTC
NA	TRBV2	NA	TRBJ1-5	CASSGRKDGNSNQPQHF	TGTGCCAGCAGTGGGAGGAAGGACGGCAATAGCAATCAGCCCCAGCATTTT
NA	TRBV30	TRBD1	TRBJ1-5	CAWSRQGSQPQHF	TGTGCCTGGAGTCGACAGGGGAGTCAGCCCCAGCATTTT
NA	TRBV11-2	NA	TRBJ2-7	CASSPVINYEQYF	TGTGCCAGCAGCCCCGTGATCAACTACGAGCAATACTTC
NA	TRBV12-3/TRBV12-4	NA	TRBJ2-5	CASRRTGTTRETQYF	TGTGCCAGCAGGCGCACGGGAACTACCCGAGAGACCCAGTACTTC
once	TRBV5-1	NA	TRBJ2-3	CASSPRTNPSTGTQYF	TGCGCCAGCAGCCCCCGGACAAACCCCAGCACAGGTACGCAGTATTTC
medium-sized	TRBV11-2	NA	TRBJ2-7	CASSLGGHEQYF	TGTGCCAGCAGCTTAGGGGGCCACGAGCAGTACTTC
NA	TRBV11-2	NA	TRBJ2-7	CACSIVPIGAYEQYF	TGTGCCTGCAGCATAGTCCCGATAGGGGCCTACGAGCAGTACTTC
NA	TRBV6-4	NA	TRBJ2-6	CASSEVASGANVLTF	TGTGCCAGCAGTGAGGTCGCCTCTGGGGCCAACGTCCTGACTTTC
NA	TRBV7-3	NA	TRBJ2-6	CASSLTIPGAGANVLTF	TGTGCCAGCAGCTTAACGATTCCAGGGGCTGGGGCCAACGTCCTGACTTTC
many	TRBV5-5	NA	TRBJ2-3	CASSGGPVGTDTQYF	TGTGCCAGCAGCGGGGGACCCGTAGGCACAGATACGCAGTATTTT
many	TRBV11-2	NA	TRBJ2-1	CASSLERPHNEQFF	TGTGCCAGCAGCTTAGAACGGCCACACAATGAGCAGTTCTTC
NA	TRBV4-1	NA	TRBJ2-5	CVSSQDPQGQETQYF	TGCGTCAGCAGCCAAGATCCTCAGGGACAAGAGACCCAGTACTTC
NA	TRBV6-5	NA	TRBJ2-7	CAITSRDYEQYF	TGTGCCATCACTTCCAGGGATTACGAGCAGTACTTC
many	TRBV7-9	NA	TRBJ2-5	CASSPDRTQETQYF	TGTGCCAGCAGCCCCGACAGGACTCAAGAGACCCAGTACTTC
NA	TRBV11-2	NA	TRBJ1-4	CVSSSIWTTRATNGKLFF	TGTGTCAGCAGCTCGATATGGACCACTCGGGCAACTAATGGAAAACTGTTTTTT
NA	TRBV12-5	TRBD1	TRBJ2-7	CASGLGPGQYFYEQYF	TGCGCTAGTGGTTTGGGCCCGGGACAGTACTTCTACGAGCAGTACTTC
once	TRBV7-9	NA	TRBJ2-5	CASFLASETQYF	TGTGCCAGCTTTCTAGCCTCAGAGACCCAGTACTTC
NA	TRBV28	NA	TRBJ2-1	CATRELSGSFFDLSKNEQFF	TGTGCCACCAGGGAACTCTCAGGGTCCTTTTTCGATCTATCCAAAAATGAGCAGTTCTTC
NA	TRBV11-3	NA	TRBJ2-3	CASSLPFRPLQTDTQYF	TGTGCCAGCAGCTTACCGTTTCGGCCGCTACAGACAGATACGCAGTATTTT
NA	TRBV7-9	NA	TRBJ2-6	CASSLEGAEANVLTF	TGTGCCAGCAGCTTAGAAGGGGCTGAGGCCAACGTCCTGACTTTC
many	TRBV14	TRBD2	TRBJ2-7	CASSQVGTIDEQYF	TGTGCCAGCAGCCAGGTCGGGACTATAGACGAGCAGTACTTC
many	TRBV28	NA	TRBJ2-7	CASLGSSYEQYF	TGTGCCAGCCTAGGCAGCTCCTACGAGCAGTACTTC
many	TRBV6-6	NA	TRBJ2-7	CASRWDSPVSYEQYF	TGTGCCAGCAGGTGGGACTCCCCGGTCTCCTACGAGCAGTACTTC